This T cell receptor beta chain is drawn from a study of cytomegalovirus exposure and HLA in healthy donors. As for the study in general: The same platform as the roughly 700 first-cohort repertoires was used for the 90 to 150 validation repertoires, a later analysis reported.

As for this clone: Its antigen is unknown.

The germline CDR1 and CDR2 sequences are SNHLY and FYNNEI. Trimming removed 6 bases from V and 7 bases from J, with 10 bases in between. The CDR3 loop spans 11 amino acids. Notes on the study in general: Reports credit the classifier with highly specific, highly sensitive diagnosis of cytomegalovirus status.

Sequencing was performed with immunoSEQ multiplex PCR; in TCRdb, only in-frame clones are kept and a portion is missing. The sample has over 85,000 clones; around nine tenths are singletons. This clonotype was obtained from a woman under 30 in good health and CMV-seronegative. Material: PBMCs. The chain has TRBV2 and TRBJ2-7, with a tentative D call TRBD2 (6 bases). The CDR3 protein is CASSIGREQYF. The CDR3 bases are TGTGCCAGCAGCATTGGGAGGGAGCAGTACTTC.